The 30 T cell receptor beta chains listed next were all sequenced from one sample in a study of T cells after yellow fever vaccination. Via MiXCR, TCRdb re-called the 5' RACE reads, giving one row per CDR3 protein. The sample holds 500,000 to 650,000 distinct CDR3 sequences, 17% seen once. The sequenced sample was PBMCs, obtained more than 4 days after the first yellow fever vaccination. These receptors were collected from a man between 18 and 29 years old who received the YFV17D yellow fever vaccine.

The chain links TRBV5-8 to TRBJ1-1; D gene ambiguous. The germline V gene has CDR1 SGHTS and CDR2 YDEGEE. The CDR3 is made up of 13 amino acids. Trimming pared 4 bases from V and 3 bases from J, leaving 10 bases between. The DNA of the CDR3 is TGTGCCAGCAGCCACCGGGATTACACTGAAGCTTTCTTT. Translation: CASSHRDYTEAFF.

This clonotype has a count of ten or more. The chain employs TRBV7-2 and TRBJ1-5; 8 bases are shared with TRBD1. The length of the CDR3 is 15 residues. Looked up from germline, CDR1 is SGHTA and CDR2 is FQGNSA. After removal of 5 bases from V and 2 bases from J, the junction contained 5 bases not matched to a gene. The CDR3 loop is CASSPQGARNQPQHF. DNA of the CDR3: TGTGCCAGCAGCCCGCAGGGGGCCCGCAATCAGCCCCAGCATTTT.

The gene calls are TRBV7-9 and TRBJ2-1, with 10 bases fitting TRBD2. The V segment lost 11 bases and the J segment 3 bases; nucleotides outside the gene matches: 7. This CDR3 contains 14 residues. Germline loops: CDR1 SEHNR, CDR2 FQNEAQ (reference sequence). CDR3 DNA: TGTGCCGGTTTAGGGACTAGCGACTACAATGAGCAGTTCTTC. This sequence encodes CAGLGTSDYNEQFF. Based on the CDR3 plus reference TRBV7-9 and TRBJ2-1, the full variable domain is DTGVSQNPRHKITKRGQNVTFRCDPISEHNRLYWYRQTLGQGPEFLTYFQNEAQLEKSRLLSDRFSAERPKGSFSTLEIQRTEQGDSAMYLCAGLGTSDYNEQFFGPGTRLTVL.

The chain uses TRBV5-1 and TRBJ1-4; 9 bases line up with TRBD1. The CDR3 covers 16 residues. Germline V gene lookup returns CDR1 SGHRS and CDR2 YFSETQ. Trimming removed 4 bases from V and 10 bases from J; junction bases left unmatched: 14. The CDR3 loop reads CASSVAGTGIYAKLFF. DNA of the CDR3: TGCGCCAGCAGCGTAGCCGGGACAGGGATCTACGCAAAACTGTTTTTT. The whole variable domain, filled in from reference TRBV5-1 and TRBJ1-4, reads KAGVTQTPRYLIKTRGQQVTLSCSPISGHRSVSWYQQTPGQGLQFLFEYFSETQRNKGNFPGRFSGRQFSNSRSEMNVSTLELGDSALYLCASSVAGTGIYAKLFFGSGTQLSVL.

This clonotype appeared a few times. The V call is TRBV7-9, the J call TRBJ2-1; 9 bases map to TRBD2. Per the germline V gene, CDR1 is SEHNR and CDR2 is FQNEAQ (reference sequence). The CDR3 sequence is 17 residues long. J was trimmed by 8 bases and V by 5 bases; bases with no gene match: 16. The CDR3 protein is CASSPRVPSGEFDEQFF. CDR3 DNA: TGTGCCAGCAGCCCCCGAGTACCTAGCGGGGAGTTTGATGAGCAGTTCTTC.

The gene calls are TRBV6-5 and TRBJ1-4, with D hard to call. V lost 5 bases and J 8 bases, leaving 9 bases between the germline ends. CDR1 MNHEY and CDR2 SVGAGI come from the germline V gene. This CDR3 contains 12 residues. For the CDR3, the DNA is TGTGCCAGCAGTGGCGATGGCGAAAAACTGTTTTTT. It translates to CASSGDGEKLFF.

This clonotype turned up a few times. This rearrangement joins TRBV3-1 to TRBJ2-1; 10 bases line up with TRBD2. The germline CDR1 and CDR2 sequences are LGHDT and YNNKEL (reference sequence). J was trimmed by 2 bases and V by 0 bases; bases with no gene match: 4. The CDR3 has 17 amino acids. The CDR3: CASSQEVLAGTYNEQFF. The CDR3 DNA is TGTGCCAGCAGCCAAGAGGTACTAGCGGGGACCTACAATGAGCAGTTCTTC.

The gene calls are TRBV5-6 and TRBJ2-3, with D perhaps matching TRBD2 (5 bases). CDR3 length: 16 residues. The V end lost 0 bases, the J end lost 0 bases, and 11 bases lay between the germline ends. Germline CDR1 and CDR2: SGHDT and YYEEEE. The CDR3 DNA is TGTGCCAGCAGCTTGGCCGGGGATTCTAGCACAGATACGCAGTATTTT. This codes for CASSLAGDSSTDTQYF.

The chain uses TRBV7-9 and TRBJ2-7, with D perhaps assigned TRBD1 or TRBD2 (5 bases each). V was cut by 3 bases and J by 0 bases, with 12 bases left in between. This CDR3 has 15 residues. Germline V CDR1 and CDR2: SEHNR, FQNEAQ (reference sequence). CDR3 sequence: CASSFGTASSYEQYF. The DNA for the CDR3 is TGTGCCAGCAGCTTTGGGACGGCGAGCTCCTACGAGCAGTACTTC.

The V gene is TRBV19, the J gene TRBJ2-1; TRBD2 aligns across 9 bases. CDR1 and CDR2 from the germline V gene are LNHDA and SQIVND (reference sequence). Trimming took 3 bases from V and 4 from J; bases not matched to a gene: 7. This CDR3 has 16 amino acids. CDR3 amino acids: CASSIVSGGHYNEQFF. CDR3 bases: TGTGCCAGTAGTATCGTCAGCGGGGGGCATTACAATGAGCAGTTCTTC.

This chain uses TRBV5-6 with TRBJ2-3, with 10 bases matching TRBD1. There are 18 residues in the CDR3. Losses at the gene ends were 2 bases for V and 6 bases for J; bases not matched to a gene: 15. CDR1 and CDR2 (germline): SGHDT, YYEEEE. CDR3 sequence: CASSFYSGTGDVTDTQYF. The CDR3 DNA reads TGTGCCAGCAGCTTTTACTCCGGGACAGGGGACGTCACGGATACGCAGTATTTT.

V and J are TRBV6-2 or TRBV6-3 and TRBJ2-7; tentatively, D is TRBD2 (5 bases). Trimming took 5 bases from V and 0 from J, leaving 14 bases between them. The CDR3 is 15 residues long. Germline V gene sequence: CDR1 MNHEY, CDR2 SVGEGT. CDR3 in amino acids: CASSTGLSSSYEQYF. The DNA of the CDR3 is TGTGCCAGCAGTACCGGACTCTCTTCCTCCTACGAGCAGTACTTC.

The J gene is TRBJ2-3, the V gene TRBV14, with D unresolved. This CDR3 has 13 residues. Germline CDR1 SGHDN, CDR2 FVKESK. V lost 0 bases, J lost 5 bases, and 6 bases lay in between. The CDR3 region has the DNA TGTGCCAGCAGCCAAGATATAGAAGATACGCAGTATTTT. Encoded protein: CASSQDIEDTQYF.

This clonotype appeared a few times. The CDR3 region has the DNA TGTGCCAGCAGCTCTCGGGACGCTGGGACTGGGGCCAACGTCCTGACTTTC. This sequence encodes CASSSRDAGTGANVLTF. This chain links TRBV11-2 with TRBJ2-6; either TRBD1 or TRBD2 may supply D (5 bases each). The germline V gene has CDR1 SGHAT and CDR2 FQNNGV. CDR3 size: 17 residues. Trimming pared 4 bases from V and 2 bases from J, leaving 15 bases between.

There are a few counts of this clonotype. The J gene is TRBJ1-1, the V gene TRBV12-3 or TRBV12-4; D is perhaps TRBD1 (6 bases). The CDR3 contains 14 residues. Trimming stripped 5 bases from V and 3 bases from J, with 13 bases between. DNA for the CDR3: TGTGCCAGCAGTCGGACAGTTGATTACACTGAAGCTTTCTTT. It encodes CASSRTVDYTEAFF.

This chain joins TRBV12-3 or TRBV12-4 and TRBJ2-7, with D possibly TRBD2 on 6 matching bases. V dropped 0 bases and J dropped 0 bases, with 15 bases sitting between them. CDR3 length equals 17 residues. As DNA, the CDR3 is TGTGCCAGCAGTTTAGCGCAGATGGGGGGTCCCTCCTACGAGCAGTACTTC. This codes for CASSLAQMGGPSYEQYF.

In nucleotides, the CDR3 is TGTGCCAGCAGTTCTCTGGGACTACCGAAGGAGACCCAGTACTTC. Protein: CASSSLGLPKETQYF. The rearrangement links TRBV2 to TRBJ2-5; 7 bases align to TRBD2. Germline CDR1 reads SNHLY; CDR2 reads FYNNEI. The V gene end was trimmed by 5 bases and the J gene end by 5 bases; junction bases not matched to a gene: 11. This CDR3 has 15 amino acids.

In its sample, this clonotype was seen a few times. This sequence joins TRBV10-3 and TRBJ1-2; TRBD1 agrees at 9 bases. From germline, CDR1 is ENHRY and CDR2 SYGVKD. Trimming cost V 7 bases and J 6 bases; bases outside gene matches: 9. The CDR3 is 14 residues long. DNA of the CDR3: TGTGCCATCACCCCGACAGGGGGATTGCATGGCTACACCTTC. The encoded protein is CAITPTGGLHGYTF.

The chain couples TRBV15 to TRBJ2-2, with D perhaps TRBD2 (6 bases). Trimming pared 0 bases from V and 6 bases from J, leaving 17 bases between. This CDR3 is 17 amino acids long. In germline, CDR1 is LNHNV, CDR2 YYDKDF (reference sequence). Here the CDR3 reads CATSRDLGLAKSGELFF. CDR3 bases: TGTGCCACCAGCAGAGATCTCGGGCTAGCGAAATCCGGGGAGCTGTTTTTT.

This clonotype was found once. V gene TRBV3-1 combines with J gene TRBJ1-4, with 8 nucleotides matching TRBD1. CDR3 length equals 14 residues. Per the germline V gene, CDR1 is LGHDT and CDR2 is YNNKEL (reference sequence). Trimming removed 6 bases from V and 5 bases from J; junction bases left unmatched: 5. As DNA, the CDR3 is TGTGCCAGCAGGATGGACAGGGCAAATGAAAAACTGTTTTTT. The encoded protein is CASRMDRANEKLFF.

In this sample, this clonotype turned up many times. The chain carries TRBV5-1 and TRBJ2-1; tentative D call: TRBD2 (7 bases). The ends were cut back, 4 bases at V and 7 bases at J, with 21 bases in the middle. This CDR3 region has 16 residues. Germline-derived CDR1 and CDR2 are SGHRS and YFSETQ. CDR3 sequence (DNA): TGCGCCAGCAGCCTCCTACCTCAAGGGGGGGGGAATGAGCAGTTCTTC. Translating gives CASSLLPQGGGNEQFF.

The chain carries TRBV7-9 and TRBJ1-5; a possible D gene is TRBD1 (6 bases). Germline V gene lookup returns CDR1 SEHNR and CDR2 FQNEAQ (reference sequence). The CDR3 loop spans 17 amino acids. V was trimmed by 0 bases and J by 1 base, leaving 13 bases between them. The CDR3 sequence is CASSLALGRGSNQPQHF. CDR3 DNA: TGTGCCAGCAGCTTAGCGTTGGGCAGGGGAAGCAATCAGCCCCAGCATTTT.

This clonotype turned up a few times. The V gene is TRBV7-2, the J gene TRBJ2-1; TRBD2 aligns across 7 bases. V gave up 4 bases and J gave up 7 bases; unmatched junction bases: 7. Germline CDR1 SGHTA, CDR2 FQGNSA. The length of the CDR3 is 14 residues. The CDR3 region has the DNA TGTGCCAGCAGCTCGGACCTCGGGAGGAATGAGCAGTTCTTC. This encodes CASSSDLGRNEQFF.

A note on this clonotype: Just one base apart from a much larger clone, this may be a read error. The chain links TRBV7-3 to TRBJ2-3, with TRBD2 matching over 7 bases. V was clipped by 2 bases and J by 0 bases; unmatched bases: 2. This CDR3 comprises 15 residues. Germline V gives CDR1 SGHTA, CDR2 FQGTGA. CDR3: CASSLYGGSTDTQYF. In DNA, the CDR3 is TGTGCCAGCAGCTTATACGGGGGGAGCACAGATACGCAGTATTTT.

This chain connects TRBV4-1 to TRBJ2-5; TRBD1 aligns across 9 bases. The CDR3 has 17 residues. CDR1 and CDR2 from the germline V gene are MGHRA and YSYEKL. With V trimmed by 1 base and J by 4 bases, 10 bases remained unmatched. The CDR3, as DNA: TGCGCCAGCAGCCAAGTCGTGATCTACAGGGGGCGAGAGACCCAGTACTTC. Translation: CASSQVVIYRGRETQYF.

This clonotype was counted between two and nine times. The rearrangement links TRBV6-2 or TRBV6-3 to TRBJ2-5; 9 positions match TRBD2. CDR1 MNHEY and CDR2 SVGEGT come from the germline V gene. Losses at the gene ends were 5 bases for V and 5 bases for J; bases not matched to a gene: 6. This CDR3 has 14 residues. This CDR3 is CASSRAGGQETQYF. In nucleotides, the CDR3 is TGTGCCAGCAGTAGGGCGGGGGGGCAGGAGACCCAGTACTTC.

The chain uses TRBV6-1 and TRBJ2-2, with TRBD1 matching over 8 bases. Looked up from germline, CDR1 is MNHNS and CDR2 is SASEGT. V dropped 11 bases and J dropped 6; count of bases not matched to a gene: 8. The CDR3 loop spans 13 amino acids. Here the CDR3 reads CAVKTGESGELFF. In DNA form, the CDR3 reads TGTGCCGTCAAGACAGGGGAGTCCGGGGAGCTGTTTTTT.

This clonotype was counted at least ten times. The chain has TRBV5-1 and TRBJ1-1; D gene uncertain. CDR1 and CDR2 (germline): SGHRS, YFSETQ. The CDR3 is made up of 13 amino acids. The V gene lost 7 bases and the J gene lost 2 bases, with 12 bases spanning the gap. In DNA form, the CDR3 reads TGCGCCAGCGCTGGGGAGGGAAACACTGAAGCTTTCTTT. The encoded protein is CASAGEGNTEAFF. The full variable domain, rest sourced from reference TRBV5-1 and TRBJ1-1, is KAGVTQTPRYLIKTRGQQVTLSCSPISGHRSVSWYQQTPGQGLQFLFEYFSETQRNKGNFPGRFSGRQFSNSRSEMNVSTLELGDSALYLCASAGEGNTEAFFGQGTRLTVV.

V is TRBV24-1 and J is TRBJ1-1, with unresolved D. Trimming removed 6 bases from V and 9 bases from J, with 25 bases in between. The CDR3 is made up of 16 amino acids. Germline CDR1 is KGHDR and CDR2 is SFDVKD. CDR3 in amino acids: CATSLFVAPTRSKAFF. The CDR3 DNA sequence: TGTGCCACCAGTCTTTTCGTCGCCCCCACGCGGAGTAAAGCTTTCTTT.

This clonotype was observed a few times. V usage is TRBV4-1 and J usage is TRBJ2-1; 7 positions agree with TRBD2. Germline V gene sequence: CDR1 MGHRA, CDR2 YSYEKL. The CDR3 has 17 residues. With 0 bases clipped from V and 4 bases from J, the junction kept 9 bases outside the gene matches. CDR3 region: CASSQDFRGRGYNEQFF. The DNA of the CDR3 is TGCGCCAGCAGCCAAGATTTCCGGGGGAGGGGATACAATGAGCAGTTCTTC.